This TCR beta chain was documented in a study of identical twins. General study results and limits: Part of the zero-insertion signal could reflect confounding by invariant MAIT and iNKT cells. Where beta out-of-frame sequences were concerned, excess twin sharing was weaker.

The CDR3 spans 12 residues. The V gene's germline CDR1 is LGHNA and CDR2 YNFKEQ. V was pared by 4 bases and J by 12 bases, with 9 bases of the junction left unmatched. MiXCR, run by TCRdb on the 5' RACE reads, gives a single entry per CDR3 protein. The sample holds hundreds of thousands of distinct CDR3 sequences; roughly an eighth are singletons and the top ten take around 1.5%. Healthy Caucasians made up all donors. To note about this clonotype: Its target is not known.

These data were also filed under a second study, of yellow fever vaccine responses in identical twins.

This TCR came from a woman aged 18-35 years in good health. Material: PBMCs. The chain links TRBV4-2 to TRBJ2-7, with 7 bases identical to TRBD1. This chain's CDR3 is CASSLNRGDWYF. CDR3 in DNA: TGTGCCAGCAGCCTCAACAGGGGCGACTGGTACTTC.